A single sample is the source of the 27 T cell receptor beta chains below, sequenced in a study of T-cell memory formation after mild COVID-19. A single record per CDR3 protein comes from TCRdb applying MiXCR to the 5' RACE reads. This sample has 280,000 or so distinct CDR3 sequences; around 8% occur once, and the top ten carry roughly 22%. The sample taken for sequencing was PBMCs or a T cell subset sorted from them (not recorded which). The receptors shown here come from a man aged 18 to 35 who had mild COVID-19 (a few samples of this study predate the infection). Cell type and time point are not known.

The chain employs TRBV6-2 or TRBV6-3 and TRBJ2-1, with 7 bases lining up with TRBD2. The trim removed 6 bases at V and 3 bases at J, leaving 5 bases unmatched. The CDR3 has 14 residues. Germline V gene lookup returns CDR1 MNHEY and CDR2 SVGEGT. CDR3 residues: CASREGTNYNEQFF. The CDR3 DNA is TGTGCCAGCAGGGAGGGGACTAACTACAATGAGCAGTTCTTC.

The rearrangement links TRBV5-1 to TRBJ2-3, with 7 bases identical to TRBD1. The CDR3 is 15 residues long. Germline-derived CDR1 and CDR2 are SGHRS and YFSETQ. The junction had 10 bases not matched to a gene; V was cut back by 5 bases and J by 4 bases. CDR3 residues: CASSWRQGEADTQYF. For the CDR3, the DNA is TGCGCCAGCAGTTGGCGACAGGGCGAGGCAGATACGCAGTATTTT.

This clonotype was seen a few times. V usage is TRBV7-2 and J usage is TRBJ1-1; 7 nucleotides match TRBD1. CDR1 and CDR2 from the germline V gene are SGHTA and FQGNSA. The CDR3 consists of 15 residues. V lost 6 bases and J lost 6; bases outside the gene matches: 13. CDR3 in DNA: TGTGCCAGCAGGCCGACGTTTGACCAGGGGGCTGAAGCTTTCTTT. Its translation is CASRPTFDQGAEAFF.

The V call is TRBV6-2 or TRBV6-3, the J call TRBJ2-5, with 8 positions matching TRBD1. Germline trimming cut 5 bases from V and 2 bases from J; bases unmatched to any gene: 10. The germline gives CDR1 MNHEY, CDR2 SVGEGT. The CDR3 consists of 16 residues. The CDR3 DNA reads as TGTGCCAGCAGTCCGCGGACAGGGAAGGAACAAGAGACCCAGTACTTC. Protein sequence: CASSPRTGKEQETQYF.

This clonotype occurred a few times. The V gene is TRBV11-1, the J gene TRBJ2-1; no definite D call. The germline gives CDR1 SGHAT, CDR2 FQDESV (reference sequence). This CDR3 contains 11 residues. V was pared by 3 bases and J by 8 bases, with 5 bases between. CDR3 residues: CASSLTYEQFF. The DNA of the CDR3 is TGTGCCAGCAGCTTGACCTATGAGCAGTTCTTC.

The chain's CDR3 is CASSEPTGGNYGYTF. CDR3 DNA: TGTGCCAGCAGTGAACCAACAGGGGGGAACTATGGCTACACCTTC. The rearrangement links TRBV6-1 to TRBJ1-2, with 8 bases aligning to TRBD1. Germline loops: CDR1 MNHNS, CDR2 SASEGT. Unmatched junction bases numbered 4, after V lost 2 bases and J lost 2 bases. This CDR3 has 15 amino acids.

The table lists this clonotype with a few counts. V gene TRBV20-1 combines with J gene TRBJ2-5, with no clear D. Germline V gene lookup returns CDR1 DFQATT and CDR2 SNEGSKA (reference sequence). The CDR3 length is 14 residues. Trimming pared 3 bases from V and 4 bases from J, leaving 15 bases between. The CDR3 loop is CSASPGGLGETQYF. The DNA for the CDR3 is TGCAGTGCTAGCCCGGGCGGCCTGGGAGAGACCCAGTACTTC.

CDR3 DNA: TGCAGCGTTGGGGCGGCCAAAGAAGGAGGCTACACCTTC. This encodes CSVGAAKEGGYTF. This rearrangement joins TRBV29-1 to TRBJ1-2, with D uncertain. Germline V gives CDR1 SQVTM, CDR2 ANQGSEA. Trimming shortened V by 4 bases and J by 8 bases, and 17 bases separated the two germline ends. The CDR3 runs 13 residues. The whole variable domain, filled in from reference TRBV29-1 and TRBJ1-2, reads SAVISQKPSRDICQRGTSLTIQCQVDSQVTMMFWYRQQPGQSLTLIATANQGSEATYESGFVIDKFPISRPNLTFSTLTVSNMSPEDSSIYLCSVGAAKEGGYTFGSGTRLTVV.

This chain uses TRBV5-1 with TRBJ2-3, with D perhaps TRBD2 (5 bases). This CDR3 region has 13 residues. The germline gives CDR1 SGHRS, CDR2 YFSETQ. Trimming took 0 bases from V and 10 from J, leaving 12 bases between them. Written as DNA, the CDR3 is TGCGCCAGCAGCTTGGACGGGGATCCTGCGCAGTATTTT. Translated, it gives CASSLDGDPAQYF. The full variable domain, rest sourced from reference TRBV5-1 and TRBJ2-3, is KAGVTQTPRYLIKTRGQQVTLSCSPISGHRSVSWYQQTPGQGLQFLFEYFSETQRNKGNFPGRFSGRQFSNSRSEMNVSTLELGDSALYLCASSLDGDPAQYFGPGTRLTVL.

The chain couples TRBV30 to TRBJ2-7; D gene unclear. From germline, CDR1 is GTSNPN and CDR2 SVGIG (reference sequence). This CDR3 comprises 13 residues. The V end lost 5 bases, the J end lost 2 bases, and 13 bases lay between the germline ends. The chain's CDR3 is CAWAVGLAYEQYF. In nucleotides, the CDR3 is TGTGCCTGGGCCGTGGGTCTTGCCTACGAGCAGTACTTC. The complete variable domain, with remaining parts taken from reference TRBV30 and TRBJ2-7, reads SQTIHQWPATLVQPVGSPLSLECTVEGTSNPNLYWYRQAAGRGLQLLFYSVGIGQISSEVPQNLSASRPQDRQFILSSKKLLLSDSGFYLCAWAVGLAYEQYFGPGTRLTVT.

This clonotype was seen at least ten times. This chain joins TRBV7-2 and TRBJ2-4, with 11 nucleotides matching TRBD2. CDR1 is SGHTA, CDR2 FQGNSA, per germline. V lost 5 bases to trimming and J lost 8 bases; unmatched junction nucleotides: 11. The CDR3 contains 16 residues. The DNA of the CDR3 is TGTGCCAGCAGCCGATTAGCGGGGGGGCCCCGGGACATTCAGTACTTC. Translated: CASSRLAGGPRDIQYF.

The sample holds many counts of this clonotype. This rearrangement joins TRBV5-1 to TRBJ2-1, with D unclear. CDR1 and CDR2 from the germline V gene are SGHRS and YFSETQ. V shed 4 bases and J shed 2 bases, with 13 bases lying between them. The length of the CDR3 is 15 residues. The CDR3 nucleotides read TGCGCCAGCAGCCTCGGTTCTCTCCCCTACAATGAGCAGTTCTTC. It translates to CASSLGSLPYNEQFF.

The V gene is TRBV9, the J gene TRBJ1-4; possibly TRBD1 for D (6 bases). Germline V lookup: CDR1 SGDLS, CDR2 YYNGEE. Trimming removed 3 bases from V and 3 bases from J, with 12 bases in between. The CDR3 length is 15 residues. CDR3 amino acids: CASSDGGASNEKLFF. DNA of the CDR3: TGTGCCAGCAGCGATGGGGGGGCCTCTAATGAAAAACTGTTTTTT.

Only a few counts were recorded for this clonotype. The CDR3 spells CASSLGQGRLKAEAFF. CDR3 in DNA: TGTGCCAGCAGCTTGGGCCAGGGCAGGCTGAAGGCTGAAGCTTTCTTT. The chain joins TRBV11-2 to TRBJ1-1, with a possible D match to TRBD1 (5 bases). Germline CDR1 reads SGHAT; CDR2 reads FQNNGV. With 3 bases removed from V and 6 bases from J, the gap between germline ends came to 20 bases. The CDR3 totals 16 residues.

This clonotype was recorded a few times. This chain links TRBV6-5 with TRBJ1-2; no clear D. The V gene lost 5 bases and the J gene lost 1 base, with 11 bases spanning the gap. Germline lookup yields CDR1 MNHEY and CDR2 SVGAGI. The CDR3 is made up of 14 amino acids. CDR3 DNA sequence: TGTGCCAGCAGTATCAATACGGATAACTATGGCTACACCTTC. It encodes CASSINTDNYGYTF.

In this sample, this clonotype turned up a few times. The chain recombines TRBV7-2 with TRBJ2-7; possibly TRBD1 for D (6 bases). V lost 1 base and J lost 2, with 9 bases in between. This CDR3 is 14 amino acids long. From germline, CDR1 is SGHTA and CDR2 FQGNSA. The DNA for the CDR3 is TGTGCCAGCAGCTTAGTTCAGGGGCCCTACGAGCAGTACGTC. Amino acids: CASSLVQGPYEQYV.

The chain links TRBV20-1 to TRBJ2-1, with D tentatively TRBD1 (8 bases). This CDR3 contains 15 residues. Trimming removed 1 base at V and 5 bases at J, with 15 bases between. Germline lookup yields CDR1 DFQATT and CDR2 SNEGSKA (reference sequence). CDR3 coding DNA: TGCAGTGCTAGAGGGGCACAGGGGGGGCACAATGAGCAGTTCTTC. Translating gives CSARGAQGGHNEQFF.

The table lists this clonotype with a few counts. The genes are TRBV5-5 and TRBJ1-1; possible D gene TRBD1, 5 bases. Germline-derived CDR1 and CDR2 are SGHKS and YYEKEE (reference sequence). V lost 2 bases and J 0 bases, leaving 17 bases between the germline ends. The CDR3 has 17 residues. CDR3 DNA: TGTGCCAGCAGCTTTAGCAGGGAAATTCGTGTGAACACTGAAGCTTTCTTT. Its translation is CASSFSREIRVNTEAFF.

The sample holds many counts of this clonotype. The chain recombines TRBV28 with TRBJ2-5; no firm D call. Germline lookup yields CDR1 MDHEN and CDR2 SYDVKM. The V gene lost 1 base and the J gene lost 7 bases, with 10 bases spanning the gap. The CDR3 totals 13 residues. This chain's CDR3 is CASSLYQVGTQYF. In DNA form, the CDR3 reads TGTGCCAGCAGTTTATACCAGGTTGGGACCCAGTACTTC.

This clonotype came up a few times. CDR3 sequence (DNA): TGTGCCAGCAGCATTGAAAGGGTGGCTTTCTTT. Translating it yields CASSIERVAFF. This chain joins TRBV12-3 or TRBV12-4 and TRBJ1-1; no clear D gene. V dropped 6 bases and J dropped 11 bases, with 13 bases sitting between them. This CDR3 contains 11 residues.

This clonotype appeared a few times. The rearrangement uses TRBV2 and TRBJ1-2; D gene unclear. The CDR3 runs to 15 residues. Germline-derived CDR1 and CDR2 are SNHLY and FYNNEI. Trimming removed 4 bases at V and 8 bases at J, with 20 bases between. The CDR3 nucleotides read TGTGCCAGCAGTGGACACGGTTCATCGCGGTTGGGCTACACCTTC. Translated, it gives CASSGHGSSRLGYTF.

The CDR3 bases are TGCGCCAGCAGCACCGGACTAGCGGGGGGTTTGGAGCAGTTCTTC. Its translation: CASSTGLAGGLEQFF. This sequence joins TRBV5-1 and TRBJ2-1; 14 positions match TRBD2. Trimming at V came to 4 bases and at J to 10 bases, leaving 7 bases not matched to a gene. Germline V CDR1 and CDR2: SGHRS, YFSETQ. The CDR3 loop spans 15 amino acids. Full variable domain (rest looked up from reference TRBV5-1 and TRBJ2-1): KAGVTQTPRYLIKTRGQQVTLSCSPISGHRSVSWYQQTPGQGLQFLFEYFSETQRNKGNFPGRFSGRQFSNSRSEMNVSTLELGDSALYLCASSTGLAGGLEQFFGPGTRLTVL.

The chain employs TRBV5-6 and TRBJ1-1; the D is unclear. Germline CDR1 and CDR2: SGHDT and YYEEEE. This CDR3 has 11 amino acids. V lost 4 bases to trimming and J lost 7 bases, with 8 bases between them. The CDR3 sequence is CASSLGNEAFF. The CDR3 DNA reads as TGTGCCAGCAGCCTCGGGAATGAAGCTTTCTTT.

The rearrangement links TRBV9 to TRBJ2-1; TRBD2 matches at 7 bases. V shed 0 bases and J 12 bases; nucleotides not matched to a gene: 12. Germline values: CDR1 SGDLS, CDR2 YYNGEE. This CDR3 has 15 residues. CDR3 protein: CASSVGTGGLEGQFF. In DNA form, the CDR3 reads TGTGCCAGCAGCGTAGGGACGGGGGGTCTTGAGGGGCAGTTCTTC.

This clonotype occurred a few times. The V and J genes are TRBV6-6 and TRBJ2-1; D gene uncertain. The ends were cut back, 0 bases at V and 8 bases at J, with 8 bases in the middle. CDR1 is MNHNY and CDR2 is SVGAGI in the germline V gene (reference sequence). The CDR3 sequence is 13 residues long. The DNA of the CDR3 is TGTGCCAGCAGTTACTCTGACTGGGATGAGCAGTTCTTC. Amino acids: CASSYSDWDEQFF.

This chain uses TRBV27 with TRBJ2-2; D ambiguous. The CDR3 contains 15 residues. V was shortened by 2 bases and J by 1 base, with 8 bases between the two germline ends. Germline V gene lookup returns CDR1 MNHEY and CDR2 SMNVEV (reference sequence). The CDR3 DNA reads as TGTGCCAGCAGTTTACGGCAGATGAACACCGGGGAGCTGTTTTTT. Translation: CASSLRQMNTGELFF.

The chain combines TRBV7-3 with TRBJ1-1; the match to TRBD1 covers 8 bases. The CDR3 spans 15 residues. V shed 7 bases, J shed 7 bases, and the junction held 14 bases outside the gene matches. From germline, CDR1 is SGHTA and CDR2 FQGTGA. CDR3 bases: TGTGCCAGCACCCCCCCCGAGGACAGGGTCATTGAAGCTTTCTTT. It is translated as CASTPPEDRVIEAFF.